This TCR beta chain originates from a study of blood T cells in healthy people across ages. General observations from the study: It was not known whether donors were CMV positive (a possible confounder of expanded clonotype changes). Leaving the PBMCs unsorted stopped any conclusive comparison of naive versus antigen-experienced cells.

The CDR3 is 14 amino acids. CDR1 is DFQATT, CDR2 SNEGSKA, per germline (reference sequence). The ends lost 6 bases at V and 3 bases at J; junction bases unmatched: 9. Comments on this clonotype: Its antigen is not known.

Researchers isolated at least 7 million PBMCs per sample. Total RNA extracted from each sample amounted to at least 5 micrograms. Next came a second PCR, run for about 7 to 12 cycles, which used a sample-barcoded 5' primer along with a J-beta primer mix. Via MiXCR, TCRdb re-called the 5' RACE reads, giving one row per CDR3 protein. The sample lists about 400,000 distinct CDR3 sequences, about 49% occurring once. The chain has TRBV20-1 and TRBJ1-2, with TRBD1 identical over 8 bases. What was sequenced was blood. The clonotype was recovered from a man between 60 and 75 years old in good health. Here the CDR3 DNA reads TGCAGTGCAAAGGACAGGGTGCATGACTATGGCTACACCTTC. The encoded protein is CSAKDRVHDYGYTF.